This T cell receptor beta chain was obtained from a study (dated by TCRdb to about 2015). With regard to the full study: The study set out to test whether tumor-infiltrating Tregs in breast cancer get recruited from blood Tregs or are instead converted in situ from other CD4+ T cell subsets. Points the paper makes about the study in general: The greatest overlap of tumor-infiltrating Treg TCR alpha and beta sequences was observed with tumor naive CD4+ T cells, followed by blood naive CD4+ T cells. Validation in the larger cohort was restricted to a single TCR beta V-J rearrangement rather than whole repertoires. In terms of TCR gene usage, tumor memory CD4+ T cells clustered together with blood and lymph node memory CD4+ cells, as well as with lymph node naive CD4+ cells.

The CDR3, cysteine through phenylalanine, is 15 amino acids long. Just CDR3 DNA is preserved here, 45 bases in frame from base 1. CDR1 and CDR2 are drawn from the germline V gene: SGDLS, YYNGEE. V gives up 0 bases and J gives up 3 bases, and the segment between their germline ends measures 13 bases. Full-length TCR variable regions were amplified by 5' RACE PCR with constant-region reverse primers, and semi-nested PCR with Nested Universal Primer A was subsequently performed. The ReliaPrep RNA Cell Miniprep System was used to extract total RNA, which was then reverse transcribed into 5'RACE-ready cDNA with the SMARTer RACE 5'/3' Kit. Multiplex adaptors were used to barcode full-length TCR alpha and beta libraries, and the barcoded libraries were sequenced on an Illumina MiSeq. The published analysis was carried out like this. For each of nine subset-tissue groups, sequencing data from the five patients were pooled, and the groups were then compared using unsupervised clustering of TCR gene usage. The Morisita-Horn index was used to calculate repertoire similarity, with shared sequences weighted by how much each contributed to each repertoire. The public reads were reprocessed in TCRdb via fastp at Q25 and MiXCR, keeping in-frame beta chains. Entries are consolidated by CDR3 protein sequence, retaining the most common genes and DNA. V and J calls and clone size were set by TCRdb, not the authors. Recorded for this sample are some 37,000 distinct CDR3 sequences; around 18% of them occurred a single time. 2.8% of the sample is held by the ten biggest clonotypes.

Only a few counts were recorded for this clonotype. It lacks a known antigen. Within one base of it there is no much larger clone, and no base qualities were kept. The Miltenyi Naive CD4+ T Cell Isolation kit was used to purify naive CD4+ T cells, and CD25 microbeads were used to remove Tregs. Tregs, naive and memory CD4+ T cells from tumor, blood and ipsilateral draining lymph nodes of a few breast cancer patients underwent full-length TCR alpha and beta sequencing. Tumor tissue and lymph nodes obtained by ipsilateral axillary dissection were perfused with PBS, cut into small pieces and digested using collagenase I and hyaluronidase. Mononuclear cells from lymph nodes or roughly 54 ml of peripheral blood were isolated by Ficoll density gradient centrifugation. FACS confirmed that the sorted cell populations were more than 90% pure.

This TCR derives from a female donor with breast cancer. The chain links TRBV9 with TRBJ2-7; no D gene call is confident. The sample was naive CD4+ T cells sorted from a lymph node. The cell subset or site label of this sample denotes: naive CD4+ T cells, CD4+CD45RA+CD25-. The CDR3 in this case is CASSVANGRNYEQYF. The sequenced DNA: TGTGCCAGCAGCGTAGCTAATGGACGGAACTACGAGCAGTACTTC.